A single sample gave rise to the 28 T cell receptor beta chains below, sequenced in a study of T cell clones after liver transplantation. TCRdb keeps only in-frame clones here, not all; method: immunoSEQ multiplex PCR. The table lists about 76,000 clones, roughly 83% of them singletons. This specimen was CD4+ T cells from blood, taken at the 22-month timepoint. The receptor source for this set is a human patient who received a liver transplant. Some T cells here may be from the graft donor.

The genes are TRBV7-6 and TRBJ2-5, with 14 nucleotides matching TRBD2. The CDR3 length is 20 residues. Germline lookup yields CDR1 SGHVS and CDR2 FNYEAQ. The ends lost 0 bases at V and 1 base at J; junction bases unmatched: 10. DNA for the CDR3: TGTGCCAGCAGCTTAGCGCCCCCCTCTGGACTAGCGGGGGGCCAAGAGACCCAGTACTTC. Translating gives CASSLAPPSGLAGGQETQYF.

This clone was found a few times. The V and J genes are TRBV9 and TRBJ1-1, with D unclear. V was shortened by 3 bases and J by 1 base, with 7 bases between the two germline ends. Germline V CDR1 and CDR2: SGDLS, YYNGEE. The CDR3 runs 13 residues. The CDR3 reads CASSAQRNTEAFF. The CDR3 nucleotides read TGTGCCAGCAGCGCACAGAGGAACACTGAAGCTTTCTTT.

This clone was counted only a few times. The chain combines TRBV7-2 with TRBJ2-3; 7 bases are a match to TRBD2. Looked up from germline, CDR1 is SGHTA and CDR2 is FQGNSA. There are 14 residues in the CDR3. Losses at the gene ends were 1 base for V and 4 bases for J; bases not matched to a gene: 2. CDR3 coding DNA: TGTGCCAGCAGCTTAGATAGCGGGCCAGATACGCAGTATTTT. This sequence encodes CASSLDSGPDTQYF.

The gene calls are TRBV30 and TRBJ1-3, with TRBD1 as a possible D gene (5 bases). The V end lost 5 bases, the J end lost 2 bases, and 13 bases lay between the germline ends. The germline gives CDR1 GTSNPN, CDR2 SVGIG (reference sequence). This CDR3 is built from 14 residues. The DNA of the CDR3 is TGTGCCTGGGCCCGGAGGGGAACTGGAAACACCATATATTTT. Translating gives CAWARRGTGNTIYF. Based on the CDR3 plus reference TRBV30 and TRBJ1-3, the full variable domain is SQTIHQWPATLVQPVGSPLSLECTVEGTSNPNLYWYRQAAGRGLQLLFYSVGIGQISSEVPQNLSASRPQDRQFILSSKKLLLSDSGFYLCAWARRGTGNTIYFGEGSWLTVV.

Here the CDR3 reads CASRGRLSYEQYF. In nucleotides, the CDR3 is TGTGCCAGCAGGGGTCGACTGTCCTACGAGCAGTACTTC. J is TRBJ2-7 and V is TRBV6-6; D ambiguous. CDR3 length: 13 residues. Germline-derived CDR1 and CDR2 are MNHNY and SVGAGI (reference sequence). The V and J ends lost 6 bases and 1 base respectively, with 10 bases between them.

This chain links TRBV7-8 with TRBJ1-5, with 12 nucleotides matching TRBD1. CDR1 SGHVS and CDR2 FQNEAQ come from the germline V gene. The V segment lost 4 bases and the J segment 7 bases; nucleotides outside the gene matches: 11. CDR3 length equals 17 residues. CDR3 residues: CASSSDRDRGLRQPQHF. The CDR3 DNA is TGTGCCAGCAGCTCAGACCGGGACAGGGGGCTTCGGCAGCCCCAGCATTTT.

V usage is TRBV5-6 and J usage is TRBJ1-6; D gene unclear. CDR3 length equals 15 residues. The V gene lost 4 bases and the J gene lost 8 bases, with 16 bases spanning the gap. Germline lookup yields CDR1 SGHDT and CDR2 YYEEEE. The CDR3 protein is CASSRLSVEDSPLHF. CDR3 in DNA: TGTGCCAGCAGCCGACTCTCGGTCGAGGATTCACCCCTCCACTTT.

The genes are TRBV9 and TRBJ2-7, with D possibly called TRBD1 or TRBD2 (7 bases each). This CDR3 is 14 amino acids long. Germline lookup yields CDR1 SGDLS and CDR2 YYNGEE. Trimming cost V 3 bases and J 7 bases, with 17 bases left between them. CDR3 bases: TGTGCCAGCAGCGGTACAGGGGCGCGGGAGGAGCAGTACTTC. This gives the protein CASSGTGAREEQYF.

The chain carries TRBV4-2 and TRBJ2-2; 10 bases are shared with TRBD2. The ends lost 0 bases at V and 7 bases at J; junction bases unmatched: 8. The CDR3 extends over 17 amino acids. In germline, CDR1 is LGHNA, CDR2 YNFKEQ. The CDR3 region is CASSQDLASGGSGELFF. The CDR3 bases are TGTGCCAGCAGCCAAGATCTCGCTAGCGGGGGAAGCGGGGAGCTGTTTTTT.

The chain couples TRBV15 to TRBJ1-2; 8 bases match TRBD1. The CDR3 has 14 amino acids. The junction had 3 bases not matched to a gene; V was cut back by 4 bases and J by 2 bases. Germline assignment: CDR1 LNHNV and CDR2 YYDKDF (reference sequence). For the CDR3, the DNA is TGTGCCACCAGCAAGGACAGGGAAAACTATGGCTACACCTTC. This codes for CATSKDRENYGYTF.

The rearrangement uses TRBV18 and TRBJ2-6; D gene ambiguous. Deletions cut 5 bases from V and 4 bases from J, with 12 bases between. This CDR3 is built from 15 residues. Per germline, CDR1 KGHSH and CDR2 LQKENI. Written as DNA, the CDR3 is TGTGCCAGCTCAGGGCAACTGTCAGGGGCCAACGTCCTGACTTTC. It encodes CASSGQLSGANVLTF.

The chain combines TRBV6-1 with TRBJ1-5, with TRBD1 as a possible D gene (5 bases). Germline assignment: CDR1 MNHNS and CDR2 SASEGT. Trimming removed 7 bases at V and 2 bases at J, with 12 bases between. The CDR3 runs 14 residues. CDR3 residues: CASTWQGGNQPQHF. The CDR3 bases are TGTGCCAGCACGTGGCAGGGAGGCAATCAGCCCCAGCATTTT.

V gene TRBV7-2 combines with J gene TRBJ2-1; TRBD1 agrees at 7 bases. Germline-derived CDR1 and CDR2 are SGHTA and FQGNSA. The CDR3 covers 15 residues. V gave up 5 bases and J gave up 4 bases; unmatched junction bases: 8. Here the CDR3 reads CASSAPGQTYNEQFF. The CDR3 DNA follows: TGTGCCAGCAGCGCCCCGGGACAGACATACAATGAGCAGTTCTTC.

This clone was seen many times. The chain is built from TRBV5-1 and TRBJ1-2; TRBD1 matches 7 bases. Per the germline V gene, CDR1 is SGHRS and CDR2 is YFSETQ. The CDR3 covers 14 residues. The trim removed 4 bases at V and 7 bases at J, leaving 10 bases unmatched. The CDR3 sequence: CASSPETGAGGYTF. CDR3 nucleotides: TGCGCCAGCAGCCCTGAAACAGGGGCAGGTGGCTACACCTTC.

There are a few counts of this clone. This sequence joins TRBV7-9 and TRBJ2-3, with D unclear. V lost 5 bases to trimming and J lost 0 bases, with 15 bases between them. The CDR3 runs 16 residues. Germline lookup yields CDR1 SEHNR and CDR2 FQNEAQ (reference sequence). CDR3 sequence reads: CASSLGSQSSTDTQYF. The CDR3 bases are TGTGCCAGCAGCCTGGGCTCGCAATCTAGCACAGATACGCAGTATTTT.

V and J are TRBV4-1 and TRBJ1-4, with D unresolved. V lost 4 bases and J lost 8, with 17 bases in between. CDR1 is MGHRA, CDR2 YSYEKL, per germline. The CDR3 has 15 residues. CDR3 nucleotide sequence: TGCGCCAGCAGCCTCGCCTTCCCAAACTCCGAAAAACTGTTTTTT. It codes for CASSLAFPNSEKLFF.

The CDR3 loop is CASSVGQQGGHEQYF. CDR3 in DNA: TGTGCCAGCAGCGTAGGGCAACAGGGTGGGCACGAGCAGTACTTC. J is TRBJ2-7 and V is TRBV9, with D possibly being TRBD1 (6 bases). The V end lost 0 bases, the J end lost 5 bases, and 15 bases lay between the germline ends. Germline assignment: CDR1 SGDLS and CDR2 YYNGEE. The CDR3 sequence is 15 residues long. The whole variable domain, remainder taken from reference TRBV9 and TRBJ2-7, is DSGVTQTPKHLITATGQRVTLRCSPRSGDLSVYWYQQSLDQGLQFLIQYYNGEERAKGNILERFSAQQFPDLHSELNLSSLELGDSALYFCASSVGQQGGHEQYFGPGTRLTVT.

The chain recombines TRBV6-6 with TRBJ2-7; TRBD1 matches 12 bases. V lost 0 bases to trimming and J lost 7 bases; unmatched junction nucleotides: 7. This CDR3 spans 16 amino acids. Germline CDR1 reads MNHNY; CDR2 reads SVGAGI (reference sequence). This chain's CDR3 is CASSYSMGQGAWEQYF. The CDR3 DNA reads as TGTGCCAGCAGTTACTCGATGGGACAGGGGGCATGGGAGCAGTACTTC.

This chain joins TRBV7-2 and TRBJ1-1; no definite D call. Germline CDR1 and CDR2: SGHTA and FQGNSA. CDR3 length: 15 residues. Trimming cost V 1 base and J 5 bases, with 14 bases left between them. The CDR3, as DNA: TGTGCCAGCAGCTTAGTTTCCCCAGGAGGTACTGAAGCTTTCTTT. It is translated as CASSLVSPGGTEAFF. Using reference TRBV7-2 and TRBJ1-1 for the parts outside the CDR3, the full variable domain is GAGVSQSPSNKVTEKGKDVELRCDPISGHTALYWYRQSLGQGLEFLIYFQGNSAPDKSGLPSDRFSAERTGGSVSTLTIQRTQQEDSAVYLCASSLVSPGGTEAFFGQGTRLTVV.

The chain's CDR3 is CASSPNTGESTEAFF. DNA for the CDR3: TGTGCCAGCTCACCAAACACGGGGGAAAGCACTGAAGCTTTCTTT. The J gene is TRBJ1-1, the V gene TRBV18; D possibly corresponds to TRBD1 (5 bases). CDR1 and CDR2 (germline): KGHSH, LQKENI. This CDR3 is 15 amino acids long. V shed 2 bases and J shed 4 bases, with 14 bases lying between them.

This clone is deemed medium-sized. This chain connects TRBV29-1 to TRBJ2-5; a weak D match, TRBD1 (5 bases). Germline V gives CDR1 SQVTM, CDR2 ANQGSEA. Trimming stripped 3 bases from V and 4 bases from J, with 12 bases between. The CDR3 contains 13 residues. In DNA, the CDR3 is TGCAGCGTTGAGGCTGAAAGGGGAGAGACCCAGTACTTC. Its translation is CSVEAERGETQYF.

CDR3 coding DNA: TGTGCCAGCAGCTTGATGGGTTCCCGGGCCCCTACCAATGAGCAGTTCTTC. It is translated as CASSLMGSRAPTNEQFF. The V call is TRBV7-2, the J call TRBJ2-1; unclear D gene. CDR3 size: 17 residues. Germline V CDR1 and CDR2: SGHTA, FQGNSA. The V end was cut by 3 bases, the J end by 6 bases, with 21 bases between.

The J gene is TRBJ1-6, the V gene TRBV4-1, with D tentatively TRBD1 (6 bases). Germline V gene sequence: CDR1 MGHRA, CDR2 YSYEKL. CDR3 length: 15 residues. With 1 base removed from V and 4 bases from J, the gap between germline ends came to 8 bases. The CDR3: CASSQGQEYNSPLHF. The CDR3 DNA follows: TGCGCCAGCAGCCAAGGACAGGAGTATAATTCACCCCTCCACTTT.

This rearrangement joins TRBV6-5 to TRBJ2-2; D remains ambiguous. Per the germline V gene, CDR1 is MNHEY and CDR2 is SVGAGI. CDR3 length: 14 amino acids. V lost 7 bases and J lost 1, with 10 bases in between. CDR3 sequence reads: CASTAGGNTGELFF. In nucleotides, the CDR3 is TGTGCCAGCACGGCTGGCGGGAACACCGGGGAGCTGTTTTTT.

There are a few counts of this clone. The rearrangement joins TRBV25-1 to TRBJ1-6; D might be TRBD1 (6 bases). V lost 4 bases to trimming and J lost 12 bases, with 25 bases between them. CDR1 is MGHDK, CDR2 SYGVNS, per germline. This CDR3 has 17 residues. The CDR3, as DNA: TGTGCCAGCAGTGGAAACATAAGGGGGAGGGGTAGGTTACCCCTCCACTTT. It yields the protein CASSGNIRGRGRLPLHF.

The CDR3 protein is CASSQDLRTSLYNEQFF. The CDR3 DNA reads as TGCGCCAGCAGCCAAGATCTACGGACTAGTCTCTACAATGAGCAGTTCTTC. This sequence joins TRBV4-3 and TRBJ2-1; 7 positions match TRBD2. After removal of 0 bases from V and 3 bases from J, the junction contained 8 bases not matched to a gene. CDR1 and CDR2 from the germline V gene are LGHNA and YSLEER. The CDR3 extends over 17 amino acids.

As concerns this clone: The final CDR3 position lacks the conserved phenylalanine or tryptophan, pointing to a likely read error. The DNA is omitted, as the CDR3 cannot be located on it reliably, and the CDR3 follows TCRdb's listing. The rearrangement uses TRBV6-1 and TRBJ1-2; the table names TRBD1, a call not compared with the DNA. Germline lookup yields CDR1 MNHNS and CDR2 SASEGT. A total of 13 residues make up the CDR3, ends included. The CDR3 protein is CASSEPNLRQFLS.

The V and J genes are TRBV2 and TRBJ2-5; maybe TRBD2 (5 bases). Germline CDR1 is SNHLY and CDR2 is FYNNEI. The V gene lost 6 bases and the J gene lost 1 base, with 18 bases spanning the gap. There are 16 residues in the CDR3. The CDR3 region has the DNA TGTGCCAGCAGCTCGCATAGACTACAAGGCCAAGAGACCCAGTACTTC. As protein: CASSSHRLQGQETQYF.